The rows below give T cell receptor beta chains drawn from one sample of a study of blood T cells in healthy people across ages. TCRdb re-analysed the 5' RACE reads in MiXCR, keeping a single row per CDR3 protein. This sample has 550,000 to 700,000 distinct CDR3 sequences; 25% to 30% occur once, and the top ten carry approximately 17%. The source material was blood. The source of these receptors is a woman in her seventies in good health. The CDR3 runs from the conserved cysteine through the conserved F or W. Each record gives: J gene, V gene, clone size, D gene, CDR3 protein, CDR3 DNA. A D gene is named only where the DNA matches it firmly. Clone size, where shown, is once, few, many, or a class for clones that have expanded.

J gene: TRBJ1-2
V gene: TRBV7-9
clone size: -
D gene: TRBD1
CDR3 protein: CASSIGQGRGYTF
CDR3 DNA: TGTGCCAGCAGCATTGGACAGGGGAGAGGCTACACCTTC

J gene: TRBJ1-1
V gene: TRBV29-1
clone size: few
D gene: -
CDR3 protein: CSVRDLNTEAFF
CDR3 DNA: TGCAGCGTTCGGGATCTGAACACTGAAGCTTTCTTT

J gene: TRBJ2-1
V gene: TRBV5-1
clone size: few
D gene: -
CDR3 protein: CASSLAVAYNEQFF
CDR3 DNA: TGCGCCAGCAGCTTGGCAGTAGCGTACAATGAGCAGTTCTTC

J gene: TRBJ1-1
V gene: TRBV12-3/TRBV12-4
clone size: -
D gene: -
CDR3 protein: CASSPRRIGIGAEAFF
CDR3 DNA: TGTGCCAGCAGTCCGCGCCGGATCGGGATAGGGGCTGAAGCTTTCTTT

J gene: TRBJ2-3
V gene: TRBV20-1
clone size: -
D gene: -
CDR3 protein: CSAGSSSSTDTQYF
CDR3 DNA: TGCAGTGCTGGTAGCTCCTCTAGCACAGATACGCAGTATTTT

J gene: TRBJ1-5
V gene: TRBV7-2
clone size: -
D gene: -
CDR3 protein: CASSPVPDQPQHF
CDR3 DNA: TGTGCCAGCAGTCCTGTCCCGGACCAGCCCCAGCATTTT

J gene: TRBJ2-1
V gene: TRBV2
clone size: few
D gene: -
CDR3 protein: CASGLLGGLEQFF
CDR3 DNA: TGTGCCAGCGGGTTGCTTGGGGGGCTTGAGCAGTTCTTC

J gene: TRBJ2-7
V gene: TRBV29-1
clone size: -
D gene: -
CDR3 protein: CSASKQSYEQYF
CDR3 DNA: TGCAGCGCCTCGAAACAGTCCTACGAGCAGTACTTC

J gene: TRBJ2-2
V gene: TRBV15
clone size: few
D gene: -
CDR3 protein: CATSRGERPTGELFF
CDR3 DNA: TGTGCCACCAGCAGGGGGGAACGGCCTACCGGGGAGCTGTTTTTT

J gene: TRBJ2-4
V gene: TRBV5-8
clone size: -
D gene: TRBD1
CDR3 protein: CASSLSQGATKNIQYF
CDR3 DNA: TGTGCCAGCAGCTTAAGTCAGGGGGCGACCAAAAACATTCAGTACTTC

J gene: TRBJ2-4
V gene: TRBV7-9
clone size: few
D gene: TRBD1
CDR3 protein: CASSLGDRGTKNIQYF
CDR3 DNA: TGTGCCAGCAGCTTAGGGGACAGGGGGACCAAAAACATTCAGTACTTC

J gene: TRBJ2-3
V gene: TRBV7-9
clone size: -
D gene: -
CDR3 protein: CASSLLEYLDTQYF
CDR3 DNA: TGTGCCAGCAGCTTACTTGAGTACCTAGATACGCAGTATTTT

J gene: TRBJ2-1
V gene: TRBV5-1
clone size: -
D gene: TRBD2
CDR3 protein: CASSLLAGAHNEQFF
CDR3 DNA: TGCGCCAGCAGCTTGTTAGCGGGGGCTCACAATGAGCAGTTCTTC

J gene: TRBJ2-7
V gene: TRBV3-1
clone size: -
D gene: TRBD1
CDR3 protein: CASSFPGTGGYEQYF
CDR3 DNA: TGTGCCAGCAGCTTCCCCGGGACAGGGGGCTACGAGCAGTACTTC

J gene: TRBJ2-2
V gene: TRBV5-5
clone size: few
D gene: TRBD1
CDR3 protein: CASSLYLTGAGTGELFF
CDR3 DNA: TGTGCCAGCAGCTTGTACCTGACAGGGGCGGGCACCGGGGAGCTGTTTTTT

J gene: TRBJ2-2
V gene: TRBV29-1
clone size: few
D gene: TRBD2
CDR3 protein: CSVAISGGGTGELFF
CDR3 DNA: TGCAGCGTTGCGATTAGCGGGGGCGGCACCGGGGAGCTGTTTTTT

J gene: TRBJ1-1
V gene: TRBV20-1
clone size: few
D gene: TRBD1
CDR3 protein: CSARDDRGTEAFF
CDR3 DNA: TGCAGTGCTCGCGATGACAGGGGCACTGAAGCTTTCTTT

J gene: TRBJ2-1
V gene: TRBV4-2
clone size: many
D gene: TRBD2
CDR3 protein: CASSQEINRLAGRNEQFF
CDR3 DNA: TGTGCCAGCAGCCAAGAGATAAATAGACTAGCGGGCCGCAATGAGCAGTTCTTC

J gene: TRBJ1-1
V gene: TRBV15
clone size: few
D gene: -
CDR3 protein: CATSRVAFNTEAFF
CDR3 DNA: TGTGCCACCAGCAGAGTCGCATTTAACACTGAAGCTTTCTTT

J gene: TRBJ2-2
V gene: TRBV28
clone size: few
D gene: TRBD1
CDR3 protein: CASSAKGARGELFF
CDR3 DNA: TGTGCCAGCAGTGCCAAGGGGGCGAGAGGGGAGCTGTTTTTT

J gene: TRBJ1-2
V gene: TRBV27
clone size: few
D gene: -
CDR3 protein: CASRPTGGDGYTF
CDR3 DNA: TGTGCCAGCAGACCGACAGGTGGGGATGGCTACACCTTC

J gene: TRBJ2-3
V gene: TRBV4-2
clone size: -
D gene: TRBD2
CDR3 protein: CASSPIWTSGGATDTQYF
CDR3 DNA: TGTGCCAGCAGCCCCATCTGGACTAGCGGGGGTGCGACAGATACGCAGTATTTT

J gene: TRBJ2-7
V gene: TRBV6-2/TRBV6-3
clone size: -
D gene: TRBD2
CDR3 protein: CASSSPGTSGSYEQYF
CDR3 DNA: TGTGCCAGCAGCTCCCCGGGGACTAGCGGCTCCTACGAGCAGTACTTC

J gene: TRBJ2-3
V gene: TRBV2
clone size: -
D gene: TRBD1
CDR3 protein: CASSEAMTGGTDTQYF
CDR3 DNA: TGTGCCAGCAGTGAAGCCATGACAGGGGGCACAGATACGCAGTATTTT

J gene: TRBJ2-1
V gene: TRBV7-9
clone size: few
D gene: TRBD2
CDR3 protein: CASSPRGLAGNEQFF
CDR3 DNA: TGTGCCAGCAGCCCGAGGGGACTAGCGGGAAATGAGCAGTTCTTC

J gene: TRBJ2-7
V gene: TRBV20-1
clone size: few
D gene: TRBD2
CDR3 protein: CSARDTPSGGHEQYF
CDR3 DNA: TGCAGTGCTAGAGACACCCCTAGCGGGGGGCACGAGCAGTACTTC

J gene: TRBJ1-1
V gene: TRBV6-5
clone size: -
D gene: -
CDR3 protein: CASSYQGRAFF
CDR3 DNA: TGTGCCAGCAGTTACCAGGGGCGTGCTTTCTTT

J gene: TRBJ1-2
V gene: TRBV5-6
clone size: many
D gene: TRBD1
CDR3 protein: CASSFRQGGGYGYTF
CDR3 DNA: TGTGCCAGCAGCTTCCGACAGGGCGGAGGGTATGGCTACACCTTC

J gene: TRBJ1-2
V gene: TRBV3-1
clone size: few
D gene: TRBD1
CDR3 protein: CASSQVAVGTGRKSYGYTF
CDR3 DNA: TGTGCCAGCAGCCAAGTCGCTGTTGGGACAGGGAGAAAATCCTATGGCTACACCTTC

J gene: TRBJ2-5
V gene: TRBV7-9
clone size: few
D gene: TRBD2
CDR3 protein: CASSSVLGGETQYF
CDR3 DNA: TGTGCCAGCAGCAGTGTATTGGGAGGGGAGACCCAGTACTTC

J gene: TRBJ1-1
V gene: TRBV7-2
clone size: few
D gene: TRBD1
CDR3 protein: CASSFQGALEAFF
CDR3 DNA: TGTGCCAGCAGCTTTCAGGGGGCTCTTGAAGCTTTCTTT

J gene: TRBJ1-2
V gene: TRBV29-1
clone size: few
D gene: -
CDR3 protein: CSVRGQGYGYTF
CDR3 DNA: TGCAGCGTGCGGGGACAAGGCTATGGCTACACCTTC

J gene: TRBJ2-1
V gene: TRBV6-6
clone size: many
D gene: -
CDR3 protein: CASSTGSANEQFF
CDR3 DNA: TGTGCCAGCAGCACGGGCTCTGCCAATGAGCAGTTCTTC

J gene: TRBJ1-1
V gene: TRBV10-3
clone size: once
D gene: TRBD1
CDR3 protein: CAISESGTGSRTEAFF
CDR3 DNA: TGTGCCATCAGTGAGTCCGGGACAGGGAGTCGCACTGAAGCTTTCTTT

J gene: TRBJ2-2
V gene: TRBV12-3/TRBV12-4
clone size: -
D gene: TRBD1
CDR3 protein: CAGQGNTGELFF
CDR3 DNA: TGCGCCGGACAGGGCAACACCGGGGAGCTGTTTTTT

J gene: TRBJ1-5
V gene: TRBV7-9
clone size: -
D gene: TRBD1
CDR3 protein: CASSATGNSNQPQHF
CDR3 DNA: TGTGCCAGCAGCGCGACAGGGAATAGCAATCAGCCCCAGCATTTT

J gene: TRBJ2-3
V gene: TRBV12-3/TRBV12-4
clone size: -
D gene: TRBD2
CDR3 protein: CASSLSGVLADTQYF
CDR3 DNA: TGTGCCAGCAGTCTTAGCGGGGTACTTGCAGATACGCAGTATTTT

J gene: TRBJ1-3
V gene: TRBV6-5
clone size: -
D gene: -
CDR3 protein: CASNPSSGNTIYF
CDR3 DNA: TGTGCCAGCAACCCATCCTCTGGAAACACCATATATTTT

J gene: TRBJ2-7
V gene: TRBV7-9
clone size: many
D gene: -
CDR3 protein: CASSLEGPYEQYF
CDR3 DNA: TGTGCCAGCAGCTTAGAGGGCCCCTACGAGCAGTACTTC